This paragraph covers one TCR beta chain sequence. This clonotype was observed many times. No cognate antigen has been identified for it. It has no much larger one-base neighbor in the sample; base qualities were not kept. This sample stems from a study of Graves' ophthalmopathy and Graves' hyperthyroidism (dated by TCRdb to 2016 to 2018). As for the study more broadly: Peripheral blood was collected at initial diagnosis, before any treatment. The study used signatures of the TCR beta repertoire to tell Graves' ophthalmopathy apart from Graves' hyperthyroidism and to predict which patients would progress to ophthalmopathy. In total, 135 blood samples were TCR-sequenced: 43 ophthalmopathy, some 75 hyperthyroidism and approximately 17 hyperthyroidism-to-ophthalmopathy patients. To explore V-J signatures that separate ophthalmopathy from hyperthyroidism, a discovery set of about a hundred patients was enrolled, consisting of under 50 with ophthalmopathy and about 60 with stable hyperthyroidism. An independent validation cohort comprised 18 hyperthyroidism patients and 15 to 17 patients who later progressed from hyperthyroidism to ophthalmopathy. T-cell repertoires of thyroid tissue and blood were compared in 5 or 6 hyperthyroidism patients. After sampling, hyperthyroidism patients received methimazole starting at 30 mg daily, and ophthalmopathy patients received high-dose intravenous methylprednisolone. Summary of the overall study and its limitations: No statistical method was used to set the sample size in advance, and the investigators knew which group each participant was assigned to. Ophthalmopathy was separated from stable hyperthyroidism by the 13-signature model with 85% to 90% sensitivity and about 81% specificity in cross-validation and with 80%/75% in the test set. In validation, the model predicted ophthalmopathy progression with roughly 68% sensitivity and approximately 78% specificity; roughly eleven predicted patients were CT-confirmed with GO in a median of about 6.2 months. Among expanded thyroid clonotypes with frequency above 0.001, most also showed up in blood, which suggests that blood repertoires may reflect the thyroid immune response.

Hyperthyroidism was defined as stable when no progression to ophthalmopathy occurred within 18 months of follow-up. The hyperthyroidism patients were 18 to 65 years old and newly diagnosed, with a disease duration of less than 2 months. Patients with other autoimmune diseases, uncontrolled infections, pregnancy or lactation were excluded from the study. Diagnosis was based on clinical symptoms, serum thyroxine, TRAb, thyroid ultrasound and orbital computed tomography. PBMCs were isolated from about 10 ml of fresh peripheral blood by Ficoll-Paque density gradient centrifugation. Trizol reagent was used to extract the total RNA, and its quality was then checked on an Agilent 2100 Bioanalyzer. CDR1 and CDR2 are read off the germline V gene (reference sequence) as SEHNR and FQNEAQ. The CDR3 measures 13 amino acids from cysteine to phenylalanine. The read is trimmed to its CDR3 DNA, 39 bases read in frame from base 1. V was cut back by 3 bases and J by 3 bases, leaving a gap of 9 bases between them.

For repertoire sequencing, TCR beta CDR3 regions were amplified from RNA transcripts. The first round of RT-PCR was done with HTBI primers and the Qiagen OneStep RT-PCR kit, and was followed by a second round of multiplex PCR, then size selection and purification. Libraries were sequenced on an Illumina HiSeq2000 using paired-end 100 bp reads. The original methods were these. SOAPnuke was used to process the reads, throwing out any read that had adapters, had uncalled bases, had a mean Phred below 15, or lacked an exact constant-primer or identifier match. High-quality paired reads were merged with COPE v1.2.5. Clonotypes were defined as unique nucleotide sequences and were aligned to IMGT TRB V, D and J references using MiTCR v1.1. The analysis was limited to V-J combinations with a frequency above 0.0001, which together covered 99% to 99.2% of repertoires. For each V-J combination, a TCR clonal expansion and chaos score was defined as the ratio of F50 clonal expansion to chaos observed in the TCRdist matrix. Welch's t-statistics and random forest were used to narrow the features down to around 13 V-J combinations, which were then fed into a naive Bayes classifier. The similarity between thyroid and blood repertoires was quantified using the Morisita-Horn index. Clones were called with MiXCR by TCRdb after fastp trimmed the public reads at Q25, and only in-frame beta chains were retained. Identical CDR3 protein sequences are pooled into one entry, listed with their most common genes and DNA. Here the V and J calls rest on TCRdb's processing, not on the authors' analysis. The sample includes some 370,000 distinct CDR3 sequences, with about a sixth observed a single time. About 2.4% of the sample comes from the top ten.

This clonotype was obtained from an adult woman with stable Graves' hyperthyroidism. What was sequenced was peripheral blood. The chain is assembled from TRBV7-9 and TRBJ2-7; the D gene is not confidently resolved. This receptor has the CDR3 CASSFTRGYEQYF. The DNA sequence follows: TGTGCCAGCAGCTTTACAAGAGGCTACGAGCAGTACTTC.